This is a list of T cell receptor beta chains from one sample in a study of identical twins. TCRdb ran MiXCR on the 5' RACE reads and lists one entry per CDR3 protein. This table holds roughly 1.6 million distinct CDR3 sequences, around a third found once. The sample was cord blood. The origin of the receptors is a newborn girl in good health. The CDR3 runs from the conserved cysteine through the conserved F or W. D genes are given only for firm matches. The size of a clone is reported for some rows only, either as once, few or many, or as a class for expanded clones.

V	D	J	size	DNA	CDR3
TRBV10-3	.	TRBJ1-2	many	TGTGCCATCAGTGAGACGACAGCTAACTATGGCTACACCTTC	CAISETTANYGYTF
TRBV28	TRBD1	TRBJ1-4	.	TGTGCCAGCAAAGACTCCGGGACAGGGGGCGAAAAACTGTTTTTT	CASKDSGTGGEKLFF
TRBV2	.	TRBJ2-1	few	TGTGCCAGCAGTGAAATACCTAGCGCCTACAATGAGCAGTTCTTC	CASSEIPSAYNEQFF
TRBV6-5	TRBD1	TRBJ1-2	.	TGTGCCAGCAGTCCCCGGGACAGGAGGAACTATGGCTACACCTTC	CASSPRDRRNYGYTF
TRBV11-2	.	TRBJ2-1	few	TGTGCCAGCAGCTTAAAAACTCCTTCCAATGAGCAGTTCTTC	CASSLKTPSNEQFF
TRBV19	.	TRBJ1-4	.	TGTGCCAGTAGTACGGGTCTTGGGGAAAAACTGTTTTTT	CASSTGLGEKLFF
TRBV5-1	TRBD2	TRBJ2-3	few	TGCGCCAGCAGCTCTTCTAGCGGGCTACGCACAGATACGCAGTATTTT	CASSSSSGLRTDTQYF
TRBV27	TRBD2	TRBJ2-7	.	TGTGCCAGCAGTTTGGGTAGCGGGGTCTCCTACGAGCAGTACTTC	CASSLGSGVSYEQYF
TRBV24-1	.	TRBJ1-5	few	TGTGCCAACAGGAGGTCGGGTGGACGAAATCAGCCCCAGCATTTT	CANRRSGGRNQPQHF
TRBV4-2	TRBD2	TRBJ2-3	.	TGTGCCAGCAGCCAAGTTGAGCGGGAGGGAGGAGATACGCAGTATTTT	CASSQVEREGGDTQYF
TRBV6-1	TRBD2	TRBJ2-2	.	TGTGCCAGCAGCCTAGGGACTAGCGGAGACGGGGAGCTGTTTTTT	CASSLGTSGDGELFF
TRBV6-1	TRBD1	TRBJ1-5	.	TGTGCCAGCAGGGGGGACAGGGGATCCAATCAGCCCCAGCATTTT	CASRGDRGSNQPQHF
TRBV6-5	.	TRBJ2-5	many	TGTGCCAGCAGTGTAAGCCGGACTGGGGCTGAGTCCCAGTACTTC	CASSVSRTGAESQYF
TRBV2	.	TRBJ2-2	.	TGTGCCAGCAGAACAGGGATCGCGATCGGGGAGCTGTTTTTT	CASRTGIAIGELFF
TRBV12-3/TRBV12-4	.	TRBJ1-2	.	TGTGCCAGCAGCAGCCGGGGCGCCGGTTGGGGCTACACCTTC	CASSSRGAGWGYTF
TRBV7-2	.	TRBJ1-2	few	TGTGCCAGCAGCTTAGGAAGGGCGATCTATGGCTACACCTTC	CASSLGRAIYGYTF
TRBV19	TRBD1	TRBJ1-2	.	TGTGCCAGTAGCTTTCCAACAGGGGCTCCTATGAAAGGCTACACCTTC	CASSFPTGAPMKGYTF
TRBV7-9	.	TRBJ1-1	.	TGTGCCAGCAGCAGGGGACATATTAACACTGAAGCTTTCTTT	CASSRGHINTEAFF
TRBV27	TRBD1	TRBJ2-2	.	TGTGCCAGCAGTTTACAAGGGGGCTGGACCGGGGAGCTGTTTTTT	CASSLQGGWTGELFF
TRBV29-1	.	TRBJ2-7	many	TGCAGCGTTGAAGGTCCGGGATACTACGAGCAGTACTTC	CSVEGPGYYEQYF
TRBV25-1	.	TRBJ1-4	.	TGTGCCAGCAGTCCACTTCTGGGGATAGAAGGTGAAAAACTGTTTTTT	CASSPLLGIEGEKLFF
TRBV12-3/TRBV12-4	TRBD1	TRBJ1-6	many	TGTGCCAGCAGTTTGGGACAGGGGGCTTCACCCCTCCACTTT	CASSLGQGASPLHF
TRBV3-1	TRBD2	TRBJ2-3	few	TGTGCCAGCAGGCCGGGGGACTACACAGATACGCAGTATTTT	CASRPGDYTDTQYF
TRBV29-1	.	TRBJ2-5	.	TGCCCCAGCCGCACAGGAGGCGTGAGGGAGACCCAGTACTTC	CPSRTGGVRETQYF
TRBV20-1	.	TRBJ1-2	few	TGCAGTGCAGCGGACACATACTATGGCTACACCTTC	CSAADTYYGYTF
TRBV20-1	.	TRBJ1-5	.	TGCAGTGCTAGAGTTGAGAGAAATCAGCCCCAGCATTTT	CSARVERNQPQHF
TRBV27	.	TRBJ2-3	many	TGTGCCAGCAGCCAGGACGGTACCACGGATACGCAGTATTTT	CASSQDGTTDTQYF
TRBV9	.	TRBJ2-3	few	TGTGCCAGCAGCGACAGGACAGCTGACACAGATACGCAGTATTTT	CASSDRTADTDTQYF
TRBV19	.	TRBJ2-1	once	TGTGCCAGTAGCCTCGTGAGGGAGACCCAGTTCTTC	CASSLVRETQFF
TRBV7-9	TRBD2	TRBJ2-7	.	TGTGCCAGCAGCTTACCGGGACTAGGGACCTACGAGCAGTACTTC	CASSLPGLGTYEQYF
TRBV20-1	.	TRBJ1-1	.	TGCAGTGCTCGAGGATATGAGGGATACACTGAAGCTTTCTTT	CSARGYEGYTEAFF
TRBV27	TRBD1	TRBJ2-3	.	TGTGCCAGCAGTTTGACCAGACAGGGCCCTTCCACAGATACGCAGTATTTT	CASSLTRQGPSTDTQYF
TRBV5-1	.	TRBJ1-2	.	TGTGCCAGCAGCTTAGGGGCAGAATATGGCTACACCTTC	CASSLGAEYGYTF
TRBV12-3/TRBV12-4	.	TRBJ2-5	few	TGTGCCAGCAGTTTGGAGACCAGGGCCCAGTACTTC	CASSLETRAQYF
TRBV28	TRBD1	TRBJ1-2	.	TGTGCCAGCAGTCGACAGGGGGAGGTCTATGGCTACACCTTC	CASSRQGEVYGYTF
TRBV29-1	TRBD2	TRBJ2-7	few	TGCAGCGTTGCGGGGGGGAACTCCTACGAGCAGTACTTC	CSVAGGNSYEQYF
TRBV7-8	.	TRBJ2-4	few	TGTGCCAGCAGCTCCGAGTCCCAAAACATTCAGTACTTC	CASSSESQNIQYF
TRBV4-1	TRBD2	TRBJ2-1	.	TGCGCCAGCAGCGGCCACGCGGGAGGTCCTCCCTACAATGAGCAGTTCTTC	CASSGHAGGPPYNEQFF
TRBV6-6	.	TRBJ2-7	few	TGTGCCAGCAGTTCGACAGTCCCCTACGAGCAGTACTTC	CASSSTVPYEQYF
TRBV19	TRBD2	TRBJ2-7	few	TGTGCCAGTAGTATTGGTAGCGGGACCTACGAGCAGTACTTC	CASSIGSGTYEQYF
TRBV25-1	TRBD2	TRBJ2-1	once	TGTGCCAGCAGTGAGCTTACCGGACTAGCGGAGAACAATGGGCAGTTCTTC	CASSELTGLAENNGQFF
TRBV12-3/TRBV12-4	.	TRBJ2-2	.	TGTGCCAGCAGTTTGCCGGGGGCCGGGGAGCTGTTTTTT	CASSLPGAGELFF
TRBV21-1	.	TRBJ1-3	.	TGTGCCAGCAGCAAGCGGGTCACCAACTCTGGAAACACCATATATTTT	CASSKRVTNSGNTIYF
TRBV21-1	.	TRBJ2-7	.	TGTGCCAGCAGCAAAGAGGCAGCCCGCTACGAGCAGTACTTC	CASSKEAARYEQYF
TRBV10-3	.	TRBJ1-5	few	TGTGCCATCAATCAGCCCCAGCATTTT	CAINQPQHF
TRBV27	TRBD2	TRBJ2-1	.	TGTGCCAGCAGTTTAGGAACTAGCGGGAGGTCGAATGAGCAGTTCTTC	CASSLGTSGRSNEQFF
TRBV20-1	TRBD2	TRBJ2-1	.	TGCAGTGCTAGAAAGTATGGGGTAGCGGGAGGCAATGAGCAGTTCTTC	CSARKYGVAGGNEQFF
TRBV29-1	TRBD1	TRBJ2-5	.	TGCAGCGCGGGCCCGACGGGACAGCAAGAGACCCAGTACTTC	CSAGPTGQQETQYF
TRBV12-3/TRBV12-4	TRBD1	TRBJ2-3	few	TGTGCCAGCAGGAGACAGGGGGCTGAAGATACGCAGTATTTT	CASRRQGAEDTQYF
TRBV27	.	TRBJ1-4	.	TGTGCCAGCAGTCCCCTCGCCGGGGAAAAACTGTTTTTT	CASSPLAGEKLFF
TRBV27	.	TRBJ2-2	.	TGTGCCAGCAACAAAGAGTGGGGGCACACCGGGGAGCTGTTTTTT	CASNKEWGHTGELFF
TRBV12-3/TRBV12-4	.	TRBJ1-6	few	TGTGCCAGCAGTGTTACAGGGATGGATTCACCCCTCCACTTT	CASSVTGMDSPLHF
TRBV7-9	TRBD1	TRBJ2-3	.	TGTGCCAGCAGCTTAGCCGAGAAATTCCCGGGACAGGGCCTCACAGATACGCAGTATTTT	CASSLAEKFPGQGLTDTQYF
TRBV19	.	TRBJ2-3	.	TGTGCCAGTATGACCCTTGACACAGATACGCAGTATTTT	CASMTLDTDTQYF